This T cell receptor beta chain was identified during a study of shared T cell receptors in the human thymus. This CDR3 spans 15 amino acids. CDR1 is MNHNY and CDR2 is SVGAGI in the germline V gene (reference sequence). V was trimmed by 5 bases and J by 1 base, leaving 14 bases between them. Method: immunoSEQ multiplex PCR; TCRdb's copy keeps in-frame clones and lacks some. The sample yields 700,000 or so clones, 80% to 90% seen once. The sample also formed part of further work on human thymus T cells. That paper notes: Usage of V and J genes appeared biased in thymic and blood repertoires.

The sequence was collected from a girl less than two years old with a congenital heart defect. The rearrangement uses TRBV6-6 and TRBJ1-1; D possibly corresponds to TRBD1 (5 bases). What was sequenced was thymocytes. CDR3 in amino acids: CASSHNRTPNTEAFF. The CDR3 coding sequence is TGTGCCAGCAGTCATAACAGGACGCCGAACACTGAAGCTTTCTTT.